This TCR beta chain stems from a study of blood T cell repertoires in COVID-19. Study-wide context: The analysed material was cDNA or gDNA that came from T cells, B-cell-depleted T cells, or PBMCs.

Data came from immunoSEQ multiplex PCR; TCRdb stores just in-frame clones and leaves some out. The sample records roughly 39,000 clones, over 85% being singletons. Germline lookup yields CDR1 MNHEY and CDR2 SVGAGI. V dropped 6 bases and J dropped 5 bases, with 11 bases sitting between them. CDR3 size: 14 residues. The chain combines TRBV6-5 with TRBJ1-6; weak D call: TRBD1 (5 bases). The sample taken for sequencing was peripheral blood. The sequence derives from a human donor with active COVID-19. The donor label of this sample is uncertain. The CDR3 loop reads CASRGPGNNSPLHF. CDR3 sequence (DNA): TGTGCCAGCAGGGGGCCAGGTAATAATTCACCCCTCCACTTT.